These 5 T cell receptor beta chains were all obtained from the same sample, sequenced in a study of cytomegalovirus exposure and HLA in healthy donors. Profiling relied on immunoSEQ multiplex PCR, and the TCRdb table lists in-frame clones only, not all of them. The sample has 110,000 to 150,000 clones; approximately 89% are singletons. Sequences were obtained from PBMCs. Every receptor here comes from a man aged 18 to 30 in good health and CMV-seronegative.

The CDR3 region has the DNA TGTGCCAGCAGCTTATCGGGTTACCTCACCGGGGAGCTGTTTTTT. Translated: CASSLSGYLTGELFF. The chain has TRBV5-6 and TRBJ2-2, with D unclear. This CDR3 is built from 15 residues. The ends were cut back, 2 bases at V and 4 bases at J, with 12 bases in the middle. CDR1 SGHDT and CDR2 YYEEEE come from the germline V gene.

The CDR3 nucleotides read TGTGCCAGCAGCGCCCGACAGGGTCCATCACAGCCCCAGCATTTT. It specifies CASSARQGPSQPQHF. The genes are TRBV7-8 and TRBJ1-5; 7 positions agree with TRBD1. Trimming cost V 5 bases and J 7 bases; bases outside gene matches: 11. Germline V gene lookup returns CDR1 SGHVS and CDR2 FQNEAQ. The CDR3 loop spans 15 amino acids. Together with reference TRBV7-8 and TRBJ1-5, the CDR3 gives the full variable domain: GAGVSQSPRYKVAKRGQDVALRCDPISGHVSLFWYQQALGQGPEFLTYFQNEAQLDKSGLPSDRFFAERPEGSVSTLKIQRTQQEDSAVYLCASSARQGPSQPQHFGDGTRLSIL.

CDR3 sequence: CASSQPGQEGNQPQHF. As DNA, the CDR3 is TGTGCCAGCAGCCAACCGGGACAGGAGGGCAATCAGCCCCAGCATTTT. The chain combines TRBV4-2 with TRBJ1-5; 8 bases are a match to TRBD1. CDR3 length equals 16 residues. CDR1 LGHNA and CDR2 YNFKEQ come from the germline V gene. The J segment lost 2 bases and the V segment lost 2 bases, leaving 5 bases of the junction unmatched.

The genes are TRBV7-8 and TRBJ1-3; tentatively, D is TRBD1 (6 bases). Per the germline V gene, CDR1 is SGHVS and CDR2 is FQNEAQ. Trimming removed 4 bases from V and 4 bases from J, with 11 bases in between. The CDR3 runs to 14 residues. The DNA for the CDR3 is TGTGCCAGCAGCTCACAGGGCTCGGGAAACACCATATATTTT. Translated: CASSSQGSGNTIYF.

The chain uses TRBV11-2 and TRBJ1-2; D gene ambiguous. The CDR3 has 12 residues. V gave up 2 bases and J gave up 13 bases, with 14 bases separating them. Germline assignment: CDR1 SGHAT and CDR2 FQNNGV. CDR3 amino acids: CASSLRDRVPTF. DNA for the CDR3: TGTGCCAGCAGCTTACGCGATCGGGTCCCCACCTTC.